The next 26 T cell receptor beta chains were all read from a single sample in a study of graft-versus-host responses after intestinal transplantation. TCRdb's copy holds only in-frame clones and misses some; the assay was immunoSEQ multiplex PCR. Of about 130,000 clones listed, 80% to 95% are singletons. Their antigen targets remain unknown. The material sequenced was unstimulated CD4+ T cells sorted from spleen or lymph node cells, taken before intestinal transplant. These receptors originate from a human donor who received an intestinal transplant.

The chain recombines TRBV27 with TRBJ2-3, with 8 bases lining up with TRBD2. Germline CDR1 MNHEY, CDR2 SMNVEV (reference sequence). This CDR3 region has 16 residues. Trimming removed 0 bases from V and 3 bases from J; junction bases left unmatched: 5. In DNA form, the CDR3 reads TGTGCCAGCAGTTTATCGGGACTAGAATTAACAGATACGCAGTATTTT. This translates into CASSLSGLELTDTQYF.

The J gene is TRBJ1-3, the V gene TRBV21-1; the table calls TRBD1, which could not be checked here. TRBV21-1 is a known pseudogene. The length of the CDR3 is 20 residues. DNA of the CDR3: TGTGCCAGCAGCACCGGCGACAGGGGGCTAGGATCACGGTCTGGAAACACCATATATTTT. Translating it yields CASSTGDRGLGSRSGNTIYF.

CDR3 protein: CASSSGNPYNEQFF. The CDR3 coding sequence is TGTGCCAGTAGTAGCGGGAATCCCTACAATGAGCAGTTCTTC. The rearrangement joins TRBV19 to TRBJ2-1, with TRBD2 as a possible D gene (6 bases). Trimming took 4 bases from V and 2 from J, leaving 9 bases between them. Germline values: CDR1 LNHDA, CDR2 SQIVND (reference sequence). This CDR3 comprises 14 residues.

CDR3: CASSVASGSYEQYF. CDR3 nucleotides: TGTGCCAGCAGCGTAGCTAGCGGGAGTTACGAGCAGTACTTC. The chain is built from TRBV9 and TRBJ2-7, with TRBD2 matching 10 bases. J gave up 4 bases and V 0 bases, and 1 base lay outside the gene matches. CDR1 and CDR2 (germline): SGDLS, YYNGEE. The length of the CDR3 is 14 residues.

The DNA of the CDR3 is TGCGCCAGCAGCGCTCGCCGGACAGGAGTGAACACTGAAGCTTTCTTT. It translates to CASSARRTGVNTEAFF. J is TRBJ1-1 and V is TRBV5-1; 7 nucleotides match TRBD1. The CDR3 contains 16 residues. From germline, CDR1 is SGHRS and CDR2 YFSETQ. J was trimmed by 0 bases and V by 4 bases; bases with no gene match: 9.

V is TRBV6-1 and J is TRBJ2-5, with TRBD2 matching over 7 bases. The DNA end is a closer match to TRBJ2-7, so the J assignment may be wrong. CDR3 length: 13 amino acids. Germline loops: CDR1 MNHNS, CDR2 SASEGT. The CDR3 nucleotides read TGTGCCAGCAGGGACCAAGCGGGGAACGAGCAGTACTTC. Encoded protein: CASRDQAGNEQYF.

A remark on this clone: The sample has other DNA sequences that encode this CDR3 too. This chain joins TRBV5-1 and TRBJ2-7; 13 bases fit TRBD2. This CDR3 is 16 amino acids long. V dropped 0 bases and J dropped 2; count of bases not matched to a gene: 2. Per germline, CDR1 SGHRS and CDR2 YFSETQ. DNA of the CDR3: TGCGCCAGCAGCTTGGTACTAGCGGGAGGGGCCTACGAGCAGTACTTC. Its translation is CASSLVLAGGAYEQYF.

CDR3 sequence reads: CASSQDRVLSAQHF. The CDR3 DNA sequence: TGTGCCAGCAGCCAAGACAGGGTACTTTCGGCCCAGCATTTT. The chain joins TRBV4-2 to TRBJ1-5; tentative D call: TRBD1 (5 bases). This CDR3 has 14 amino acids. The V and J ends lost 0 bases and 11 bases respectively, with 14 bases between them. From germline, CDR1 is LGHNA and CDR2 YNFKEQ.

V and J are TRBV20-1 and TRBJ2-1; no firm D call. V shed 4 bases and J shed 9 bases, with 10 bases lying between them. Germline loops: CDR1 DFQATT, CDR2 SNEGSKA (reference sequence). The CDR3 extends over 11 amino acids. CDR3 nucleotide sequence: TGCAGTGCTAATGGAGCGTTTGAGCAGTTCTTC. Its translation: CSANGAFEQFF.

J is TRBJ2-2 and V is TRBV6-5; D may be TRBD1 (5 bases). The CDR3 is made up of 13 amino acids. Trimming left V 7 bases short and J 4 bases short, with 10 bases between. Germline V CDR1 and CDR2: MNHEY, SVGAGI. CDR3 DNA: TGTGCCAGCATCGTCACAGGCACCGGGGAGCTGTTTTTT. As protein: CASIVTGTGELFF.

This clone was detected only a few times. The CDR3 sequence is CASSPSDLRGNEKLFF. CDR3 DNA sequence: TGTGCCAGTAGTCCCTCGGACCTCAGAGGAAATGAAAAACTGTTTTTT. The chain carries TRBV19 and TRBJ1-4; D uncertain. The CDR3 loop spans 16 amino acids. CDR1 and CDR2 from the germline V gene are LNHDA and SQIVND (reference sequence). Trimming removed 5 bases from V and 5 bases from J, with 18 bases in between.

The chain combines TRBV10-3 with TRBJ1-2, with no clear D. Per germline, CDR1 ENHRY and CDR2 SYGVKD. V was shortened by 0 bases and J by 3 bases, with 5 bases between the two germline ends. CDR3 length equals 13 residues. The CDR3 DNA follows: TGTGCCATCAGTGAGTCGAAAGACTATGGCTACACCTTC. Translation: CAISESKDYGYTF.

The chain links TRBV5-4 to TRBJ2-7; D is unresolved. The CDR3 is made up of 14 amino acids. Trimming pared 4 bases from V and 3 bases from J, leaving 14 bases between. Germline V gives CDR1 SGHNT, CDR2 YYREEE (reference sequence). The CDR3 region is CASSQETALYEQYF. CDR3 DNA: TGTGCCAGCAGCCAAGAAACAGCCCTCTACGAGCAGTACTTC.

The chain is built from TRBV7-3 and TRBJ2-1; a possible D gene is TRBD2 (6 bases). Trimming took off 5 bases at V and 5 bases at J, with 10 bases between the two ends. Germline V gene lookup returns CDR1 SGHTA and CDR2 FQGTGA. The CDR3 covers 13 residues. CDR3 DNA sequence: TGTGCCAGCAGCCCGAGACTAGACAATGAGCAGTTCTTC. It specifies CASSPRLDNEQFF.

The CDR3 nucleotides are TGTGCCAGCAGTTCCCTGCCCGGGACTGGGCCAGATACGCAGTATTTT. As protein: CASSSLPGTGPDTQYF. The V call is TRBV27, the J call TRBJ2-3, with a tentative D call TRBD2 (6 bases). Germline V lookup: CDR1 MNHEY, CDR2 SMNVEV (reference sequence). The V gene lost 4 bases and the J gene lost 4 bases, with 18 bases spanning the gap. This CDR3 is built from 16 residues.

The DNA for the CDR3 is TGTGCCAGCAGTATAAGAGGGTGGGTAGGCTACACCTTC. Encoded protein: CASSIRGWVGYTF. This chain joins TRBV28 and TRBJ1-2; no reliable D call. CDR3 length: 13 residues. V was clipped by 5 bases and J by 8 bases, with 15 bases between them. Germline loops: CDR1 MDHEN, CDR2 SYDVKM.

The gene calls are TRBV27 and TRBJ1-5, with D possibly matching TRBD1 (6 bases). Trimming left V 5 bases short and J 7 bases short, with 39 bases between. Looked up from germline, CDR1 is MNHEY and CDR2 is SMNVEV (reference sequence). The CDR3 loop spans 22 amino acids. The CDR3 protein is CASSPWASAMGQVLRAGQPQHF. Here the CDR3 DNA reads TGTGCCAGCAGTCCCTGGGCGTCGGCGATGGGACAAGTACTCAGGGCAGGGCAGCCCCAGCATTTT.

The V gene is TRBV28, the J gene TRBJ2-4; the D gene could be TRBD1 or TRBD2 (7 bases each). The V and J ends lost 6 bases and 10 bases respectively, with 16 bases between them. From germline, CDR1 is MDHEN and CDR2 SYDVKM. This CDR3 region has 13 residues. The CDR3 here is CASRDSGGGIQYF. CDR3 nucleotides: TGTGCCAGCAGGGATTCAGGGGGAGGGATTCAGTACTTC.

V gene TRBV5-6 combines with J gene TRBJ2-5; possibly TRBD2 for D (6 bases). V was clipped by 4 bases and J by 5 bases, with 21 bases between them. Germline V gene lookup returns CDR1 SGHDT and CDR2 YYEEEE. The CDR3 length is 16 residues. CDR3 loop: CASSLPGQGGWETQYF. The CDR3 nucleotides read TGTGCCAGCAGCCTACCGGGGCAGGGAGGCTGGGAGACCCAGTACTTC.

The rearrangement links TRBV30 to TRBJ1-1; D gene unclear. The CDR3 contains 13 residues. The V and J ends lost 3 bases and 4 bases respectively, with 12 bases between them. Germline lookup yields CDR1 GTSNPN and CDR2 SVGIG (reference sequence). The DNA for the CDR3 is TGTGCCTGGAGGGCCGTTGACGGCACTGAAGCTTTCTTT. Translated: CAWRAVDGTEAFF.

The genes are TRBV28 and TRBJ1-5; possibly TRBD1 for D (5 bases). Germline CDR1 is MDHEN and CDR2 is SYDVKM. V shed 7 bases and J shed 4 bases, with 17 bases lying between them. CDR3 length equals 15 residues. The CDR3 sequence is CASNRDGGRNQPQHF. The DNA for the CDR3 is TGTGCCAGCAACCGGGACGGTGGGCGTAATCAGCCCCAGCATTTT. Full variable domain (outside the CDR3, taken from reference TRBV28 and TRBJ1-5): DVKVTQSSRYLVKRTGEKVFLECVQDMDHENMFWYRQDPGLGLRLIYFSYDVKMKEKGDIPEGYSVSREKKERFSLILESASTNQTSMYLCASNRDGGRNQPQHFGDGTRLSIL.

This chain uses TRBV5-1 with TRBJ2-5, with 10 bases identical to TRBD1. The end of the DNA aligns better with TRBJ2-7, so the J call may be wrong. The germline V gene has CDR1 SGHRS and CDR2 YFSETQ. The CDR3 spans 14 residues. CDR3 residues: CASSLGTGASEQYF. In DNA, the CDR3 is TGCGCCAGCAGCCTTGGGACAGGGGCGAGCGAGCAGTACTTC.

This rearrangement joins TRBV5-1 to TRBJ2-6; D might be TRBD1 (5 bases). Germline V gene sequence: CDR1 SGHRS, CDR2 YFSETQ. The ends were cut back, 0 bases at V and 0 bases at J, with 7 bases in the middle. The CDR3 sequence is 16 residues long. The CDR3 nucleotides are TGCGCCAGCAGCTTGGGACAGCTCTCTGGGGCCAACGTCCTGACTTTC. Translated, it gives CASSLGQLSGANVLTF. The variable domain in full, completed from reference TRBV5-1 and TRBJ2-6, reads KAGVTQTPRYLIKTRGQQVTLSCSPISGHRSVSWYQQTPGQGLQFLFEYFSETQRNKGNFPGRFSGRQFSNSRSEMNVSTLELGDSALYLCASSLGQLSGANVLTFGAGSRLTVL.

V and J are TRBV9 and TRBJ2-1, with D perhaps being TRBD1 or TRBD2 (5 bases each). Trimming cost V 0 bases and J 8 bases, with 18 bases left between them. This CDR3 has 16 residues. Germline V gene sequence: CDR1 SGDLS, CDR2 YYNGEE. CDR3 in amino acids: CASSVVSVSLGDEQFF. As DNA, the CDR3 is TGTGCCAGCAGCGTAGTTAGCGTCTCATTGGGGGATGAGCAGTTCTTC.

The chain links TRBV21-1 to TRBJ1-1; the table gives TRBD1 as D, unverified against the DNA. TRBV21-1 corresponds to a pseudogene. The CDR3 consists of 14 residues. CDR3 region: CASSKYRENTEAFF. The CDR3 coding sequence is TGTGCCAGCAGCAAGTACAGGGAAAACACTGAAGCTTTCTTT.

The chain uses TRBV29-1 and TRBJ1-2, with 12 bases identical to TRBD1. CDR1 is SQVTM, CDR2 ANQGSEA, per germline. V shed 4 bases, J shed 8 bases, and the junction held 5 bases outside the gene matches. The CDR3 extends over 13 amino acids. The CDR3 DNA reads TGCAGCGTTGGGGACAGGGGGCCGGAAGGCTACACCTTC. Protein product: CSVGDRGPEGYTF.